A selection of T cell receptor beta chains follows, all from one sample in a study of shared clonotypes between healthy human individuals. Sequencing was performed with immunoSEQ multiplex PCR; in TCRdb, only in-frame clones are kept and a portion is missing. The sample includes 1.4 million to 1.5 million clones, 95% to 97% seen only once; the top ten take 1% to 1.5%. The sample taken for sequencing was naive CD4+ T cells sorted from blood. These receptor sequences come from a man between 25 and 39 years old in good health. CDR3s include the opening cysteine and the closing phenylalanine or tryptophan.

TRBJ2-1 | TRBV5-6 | CASSRGQPSSYNEQFF
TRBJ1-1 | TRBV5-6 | CASSLLRMRTEAFF
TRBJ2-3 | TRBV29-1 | CSVPWGPGTDTQYF
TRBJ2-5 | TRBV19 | CASSTPGSGTSGRTRLNQETQYF
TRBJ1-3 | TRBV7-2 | CASSLAGPGSSGNTIYF
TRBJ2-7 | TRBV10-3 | CAISESVGGLYEQYF
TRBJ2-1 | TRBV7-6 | CASSLFSRMSSYNEQFF
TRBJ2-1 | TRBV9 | CASSVATWGSSGVNEQFF
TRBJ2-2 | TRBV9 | CASRRDWGTGELFF
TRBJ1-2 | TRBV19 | CASTLGTGGNYGYTF
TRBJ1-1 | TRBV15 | CATSRDTEAFF
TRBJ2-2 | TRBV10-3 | CAITQTGTLNTGELFF
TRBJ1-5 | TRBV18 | CASSPLPRDQPQHF
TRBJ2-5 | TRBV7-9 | CASSLGLALQETQYF
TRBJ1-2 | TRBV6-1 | CASIMTPNYGYTF
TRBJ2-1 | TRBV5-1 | CASGWSSAEEQFF
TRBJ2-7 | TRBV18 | CASSPIAGEQYF
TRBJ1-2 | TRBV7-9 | CASSLVADYGYTF
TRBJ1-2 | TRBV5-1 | CASSLAEGNYGYTF
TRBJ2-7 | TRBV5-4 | CASSLKAGSYEQYF
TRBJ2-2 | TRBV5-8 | CASSDAGTANTGELFF
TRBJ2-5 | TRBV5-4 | CASSPWEPGRIQETQYF
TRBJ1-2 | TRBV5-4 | CASSLRGQGYGYTF
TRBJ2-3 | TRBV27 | CASSMGLAGFLSTDTQYF